Below, 12 T cell receptor beta chains from the same sample are listed, as sequenced in a study of regulatory T cells in long-lasting Graves disease. The TCR beta library used iRepertoire HTBI primers with Arm-PCR amplification of CDR3. TCRdb reprocessed the multiplex PCR reads with MiXCR, giving one entry per CDR3 protein. The sample holds a few hundred thousand distinct CDR3 sequences, about 17% seen once. Sample time point: newly diagnosed GD, antithyroid drugs for less than 3 months. Generation of the TCR library employed RNA extracted from PBMCs. The sample was also linked to a second study, of T cells in Graves' hyperthyroidism and ophthalmopathy.

The source material was peripheral blood mononuclear cells (PBMCs), sampled at new diagnosis, from a patient treated with antithyroid drugs. These receptors were taken from a woman in her twenties or thirties with Graves disease.

This clonotype was observed at least ten times. The V and J genes are TRBV6-5 and TRBJ1-2; D possibly corresponds to TRBD1 (6 bases). The CDR3 covers 19 residues. Trimming left V 0 bases short and J 1 base short, with 21 bases between. Looked up from germline, CDR1 is MNHEY and CDR2 is SVGAGI. The CDR3 DNA sequence: TGTGCCAGCAGTTACTCAGACGCAGGGGCGAGCTCGCTTAACTATGGCTACACCTTC. The encoded protein is CASSYSDAGASSLNYGYTF.

This clonotype was observed many times. For the CDR3, the DNA is TGCGCCAGCAGCTTCCGGGGCTGGAACACTGAAGCTTTCTTT. As protein: CASSFRGWNTEAFF. V gene TRBV5-1 combines with J gene TRBJ1-1; a weak D match, TRBD1 (5 bases). Germline CDR1 is SGHRS and CDR2 is YFSETQ. V lost 2 bases and J lost 1, with 9 bases in between. The CDR3 runs 14 residues.

Comment on this clonotype: Being one base from a much bigger clone, this may be a read error. No conserved phenylalanine or tryptophan is present at the end of the CDR3, so a read error is the likely explanation. This sequence joins TRBV19 and TRBJ1-1; D ambiguous. CDR3 size: 15 residues. Between the trimmed V and J ends, which lost 6 bases and 0 bases, there was a span of 14 bases. Germline V CDR1 and CDR2: LNHDA, SQIVND (reference sequence). CDR3 residues: CASSRKNTVNTEAFS. The CDR3 bases are TGTGCCAGTAGCCGGAAAAATACTGTGAACACTGAAGCTTTCTCT.

At least ten counts were recorded for this clonotype. The chain carries TRBV3-1 and TRBJ1-4; D unresolved. Trimming removed 2 bases from V and 4 bases from J, with 8 bases in between. The CDR3 sequence is 14 residues long. Germline assignment: CDR1 LGHDT and CDR2 YNNKEL (reference sequence). The CDR3 region has the DNA TGTGCCAGCAGCCAAACTGACGGTAATGAAAAACTGTTTTTT. Its translation is CASSQTDGNEKLFF.

This clonotype was detected many times. For the CDR3, the DNA is TGTGCCAGCAGCTATCAGGAGAACACTGAAGCTTTCTTT. Translating gives CASSYQENTEAFF. The chain is built from TRBV11-3 and TRBJ1-1, with D hard to call. Germline V gene lookup returns CDR1 SGHNT and CDR2 YENEEA. V was cut by 4 bases and J by 1 base, with 7 bases left in between. This CDR3 has 13 residues.

The sample holds many counts of this clonotype. The CDR3 is CASHDGVGIDTGELFF. The CDR3 coding sequence is TGTGCCAGCCACGACGGGGTCGGGATAGACACCGGGGAGCTGTTTTTT. V and J are TRBV27 and TRBJ2-2; D perhaps matches TRBD2 (5 bases). Germline V CDR1 and CDR2: MNHEY, SMNVEV (reference sequence). V lost 8 bases and J 3 bases, leaving 19 bases between the germline ends. This CDR3 has 16 amino acids.

In this sample, this clonotype turned up many times. The J gene is TRBJ1-5, the V gene TRBV7-6, with 7 bases identical to TRBD1. The CDR3 is made up of 16 amino acids. The V and J ends lost 1 base and 3 bases, in that order; junction bases with no gene match: 6. CDR1 and CDR2 (germline): SGHVS, FNYEAQ. The CDR3 region is CASSLDPGQLNQPQHF. CDR3 sequence (DNA): TGTGCCAGCAGCTTAGATCCGGGACAGCTCAATCAGCCCCAGCATTTT.

This clonotype occurred many times. The chain couples TRBV5-1 to TRBJ2-3, with a possible D match to TRBD2 (5 bases). Germline V gene sequence: CDR1 SGHRS, CDR2 YFSETQ. This CDR3 is 17 amino acids long. Trimming removed 4 bases from V and 6 bases from J, with 24 bases in between. This CDR3 is CASSAPRGSSRSDTQYF. The DNA of the CDR3 is TGCGCCAGCAGCGCCCCACGTGGGTCTAGCAGGTCCGATACGCAGTATTTT.

The chain uses TRBV7-2 and TRBJ2-5; 7 bases fit TRBD1. Per the germline V gene, CDR1 is SGHTA and CDR2 is FQGNSA. V was pared by 7 bases and J by 5 bases, with 13 bases of the junction left unmatched. The CDR3 totals 15 residues. CDR3 DNA sequence: TGTGCCAGCAATCCTAGAAGGGGGCCCGGGGAGACCCAGTACTTC. It yields the protein CASNPRRGPGETQYF. The complete variable domain, with remaining parts taken from reference TRBV7-2 and TRBJ2-5, reads GAGVSQSPSNKVTEKGKDVELRCDPISGHTALYWYRQSLGQGLEFLIYFQGNSAPDKSGLPSDRFSAERTGGSVSTLTIQRTQQEDSAVYLCASNPRRGPGETQYFGPGTRLLVL.

This clonotype came up many times. The chain carries TRBV12-3 or TRBV12-4 and TRBJ2-3; 7 bases match TRBD2. The V gene end was trimmed by 4 bases and the J gene end by 1 base; junction bases not matched to a gene: 5. This CDR3 is 15 amino acids long. The CDR3 DNA is TGTGCCAGCAGTTGGGTAAGCGGGGGCACAGATACGCAGTATTTT. This translates into CASSWVSGGTDTQYF.

This clonotype was recorded at least ten times. J is TRBJ1-3 and V is TRBV6-1; 8 bases are a match to TRBD1. Germline loops: CDR1 MNHNS, CDR2 SASEGT. The CDR3 length is 15 residues. After removal of 5 bases from V and 3 bases from J, the junction contained 6 bases not matched to a gene. CDR3 loop: CASSTGQGGGNTIYF. In nucleotides, the CDR3 is TGTGCCAGCAGTACCGGACAGGGAGGTGGAAACACCATATATTTT.

In its sample, this clonotype was seen a few times. The chain uses TRBV20-1 and TRBJ1-2; weak D call: TRBD1 (5 bases). V gave up 2 bases and J gave up 4 bases, with 11 bases separating them. CDR3 length: 13 amino acids. Germline V gene lookup returns CDR1 DFQATT and CDR2 SNEGSKA (reference sequence). The CDR3 coding sequence is TGCAGTGCTAGACGCAGGGAGATCTATGGCTACACCTTC. This sequence encodes CSARRREIYGYTF.